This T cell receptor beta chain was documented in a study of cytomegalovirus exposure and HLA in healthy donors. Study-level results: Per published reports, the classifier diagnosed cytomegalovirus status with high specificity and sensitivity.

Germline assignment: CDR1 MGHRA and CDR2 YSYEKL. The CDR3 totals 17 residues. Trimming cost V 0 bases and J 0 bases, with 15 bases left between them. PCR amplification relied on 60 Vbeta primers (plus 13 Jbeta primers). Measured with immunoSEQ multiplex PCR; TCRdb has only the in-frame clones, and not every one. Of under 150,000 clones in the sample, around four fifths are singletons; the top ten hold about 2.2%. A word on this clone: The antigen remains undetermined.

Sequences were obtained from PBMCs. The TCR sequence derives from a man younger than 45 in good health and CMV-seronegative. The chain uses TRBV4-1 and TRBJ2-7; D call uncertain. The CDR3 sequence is CASSQDLVQRSSYEQYF. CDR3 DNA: TGCGCCAGCAGCCAAGATCTTGTTCAGAGGAGCTCCTACGAGCAGTACTTC.